This T cell receptor (beta chain) was sequenced for a study of T cell repertoires in cytomegalovirus infection. This clonotype was observed at least ten times. V was pared by 8 bases and J by 6 bases, with 10 bases between. Germline V gene data show CDR1 as SGHTA and CDR2 as FQGNSA. The CDR3 is 11 residues long. TCRdb used MiXCR to reprocess the reads, holding one entry per CDR3 protein. The data show around 250,000 distinct CDR3 sequences, 15% to 20% seen once. V is TRBV7-2 and J is TRBJ1-2; D gene uncertain. This clonotype was sampled from a human donor in good health (CMV status not recorded). Some clones in this sample may be carry-over from other donors' samples. Sequenced input: CD8+ T cells from PBMCs. The CDR3 is CASAWSDGYTF. Here the CDR3 DNA reads TGTGCCAGCGCTTGGTCCGATGGCTACACCTTC. The full variable domain, in which reference TRBV7-2 and TRBJ1-2 provide the parts outside the CDR3, is GAGVSQSPSNKVTEKGKDVELRCDPISGHTALYWYRQSLGQGLEFLIYFQGNSAPDKSGLPSDRFSAERTGGSVSTLTIQRTQQEDSAVYLCASAWSDGYTFGSGTRLTVV.